These 27 T cell receptor beta chains came from one sample sequenced in a study of T cell responses to AZD1222 COVID-19 vaccine. Using immunoSEQ multiplex PCR, the repertoire was profiled, and TCRdb retains in-frame clones only, with some absent. This sample has about 160,000 clones, with roughly 90% found just once. The sample consisted of peripheral blood, taken on day 0 of AZD1222 vaccination. The receptors derive from an adult in good health.

This chain joins TRBV18 and TRBJ1-1; D possibly corresponds to TRBD1 (5 bases). The V end lost 0 bases, the J end lost 6 bases, and 14 bases lay between the germline ends. This CDR3 is built from 15 residues. The V gene's germline CDR1 is KGHSH and CDR2 LQKENI. CDR3 in amino acids: CASSPPGTTAAEAFF. Written as DNA, the CDR3 is TGTGCCAGCTCACCACCGGGGACCACAGCGGCTGAAGCTTTCTTT.

The V gene is TRBV4-1, the J gene TRBJ2-6; tentative D call: TRBD1 (6 bases). This CDR3 region has 14 residues. Trimming pared 1 base from V and 8 bases from J, leaving 9 bases between. Looked up from germline, CDR1 is MGHRA and CDR2 is YSYEKL. CDR3 coding DNA: TGCGCCAGCAGCCAAGTACAGGGAACCAACGTCCTGACTTTC. Amino acid sequence: CASSQVQGTNVLTF.

The genes are TRBV7-9 and TRBJ1-1, with 7 bases that match TRBD1. In germline, CDR1 is SEHNR, CDR2 FQNEAQ (reference sequence). With V trimmed by 4 bases and J by 0 bases, 8 bases remained unmatched. The CDR3 consists of 16 residues. CDR3 bases: TGTGCCAGCAGCTCCCGGACAGGTGCCATGAACACTGAAGCTTTCTTT. Translation: CASSSRTGAMNTEAFF.

The V gene is TRBV5-5, the J gene TRBJ2-7; no definite D call. Germline CDR1 and CDR2: SGHKS and YYEKEE (reference sequence). Trimming shortened V by 4 bases and J by 0 bases, and 5 bases separated the two germline ends. The CDR3 has 12 residues. In nucleotides, the CDR3 is TGTGCCAGCAGCCTTTCCTCCTACGAGCAGTACTTC. Translated, it gives CASSLSSYEQYF.

The chain is built from TRBV6-1 and TRBJ1-2, with TRBD1 identical over 7 bases. After removal of 3 bases from V and 9 bases from J, the junction contained 7 bases not matched to a gene. The germline V gene has CDR1 MNHNS and CDR2 SASEGT. The CDR3 loop spans 13 amino acids. In DNA, the CDR3 is TGTGCCAGCAGTGAGGAAAACAGGGGACGCTACACCTTC. Residues: CASSEENRGRYTF.

The V call is TRBV25-1, the J call TRBJ2-6; D remains unclear. V shed 1 base and J shed 0 bases, with 7 bases lying between them. The CDR3 totals 16 residues. Germline V gene data show CDR1 as MGHDK and CDR2 as SYGVNS. The DNA for the CDR3 is TGTGCCAGCAGTGAATCTTCCAGCTCTGGGGCCAACGTCCTGACTTTC. Translated: CASSESSSSGANVLTF. The full variable domain, completed using reference TRBV25-1 and TRBJ2-6, is EADIYQTPRYLVIGTGKKITLECSQTMGHDKMYWYQQDPGMELHLIHYSYGVNSTEKGDLSSESTVSRIRTEHFPLTLESARPSHTSQYLCASSESSSSGANVLTFGAGSRLTVL.

CDR3 loop: CASSLALQRFQETQYF. The CDR3 DNA reads TGTGCCAGCAGCTTAGCGCTCCAGAGGTTCCAAGAGACCCAGTACTTC. The V call is TRBV7-8, the J call TRBJ2-5; D is ambiguous. The CDR3 is 16 residues long. Germline assignment: CDR1 SGHVS and CDR2 FQNEAQ. V lost 0 bases, J lost 1 base, and 12 bases lay in between.

J is TRBJ1-5 and V is TRBV5-6; no definite D call. Germline CDR1 SGHDT, CDR2 YYEEEE. CDR3 size: 14 residues. The ends were cut back, 4 bases at V and 4 bases at J, with 12 bases in the middle. In DNA form, the CDR3 reads TGTGCCAGCAGCAAACCCAGTGGGAATCAGCCCCAGCATTTT. Its protein is CASSKPSGNQPQHF.

V is TRBV4-2 and J is TRBJ2-2; possible D gene TRBD2, 7 bases. The germline V and J ends were trimmed by 0 bases and 4 bases, with 12 bases remaining between them. Germline values: CDR1 LGHNA, CDR2 YNFKEQ. The CDR3 length is 16 residues. The CDR3 loop is CASSQEGGPSTGELFF. The CDR3 DNA follows: TGTGCCAGCAGCCAAGAGGGGGGGCCGAGCACCGGGGAGCTGTTTTTT.

The V gene is TRBV9, the J gene TRBJ1-2, with 8 bases that match TRBD1. V shed 4 bases and J 1 base; nucleotides not matched to a gene: 3. In germline, CDR1 is SGDLS, CDR2 YYNGEE. The CDR3 contains 14 residues. The CDR3 reads CASSHGQGNYGYTF. The CDR3 DNA reads as TGTGCCAGCAGCCACGGACAGGGTAACTATGGCTACACCTTC.

The chain has TRBV27 and TRBJ1-2, with 10 bases lining up with TRBD1. The J segment lost 5 bases and the V segment lost 3 bases, leaving 3 bases of the junction unmatched. The CDR3 covers 14 residues. CDR1 and CDR2 from the germline V gene are MNHEY and SMNVEV (reference sequence). The CDR3 DNA sequence: TGTGCCAGCAGTTTCGGGACAGGGGATTATGGCTACACCTTC. Protein product: CASSFGTGDYGYTF.

This chain uses TRBV5-1 with TRBJ1-2; D remains ambiguous. Between the trimmed V and J ends, which lost 5 bases and 5 bases, there was a span of 13 bases. The CDR3 spans 13 residues. Germline values: CDR1 SGHRS, CDR2 YFSETQ. In nucleotides, the CDR3 is TGCGCCAGCAGAGAAGTGCTAGGGTATGGCTACACCTTC. It is translated as CASREVLGYGYTF.

The gene calls are TRBV28 and TRBJ2-7; no reliable D call. Germline CDR1 is MDHEN and CDR2 is SYDVKM. The CDR3 consists of 12 residues. Trimming removed 3 bases at V and 0 bases at J, with 3 bases between. CDR3 sequence (DNA): TGTGCCAGCAGTTTCGGCTCCTACGAGCAGTACTTC. Protein product: CASSFGSYEQYF.

The chain recombines TRBV6-5 with TRBJ2-7; D is uncertain. V lost 6 bases and J 1 base, leaving 7 bases between the germline ends. Germline loops: CDR1 MNHEY, CDR2 SVGAGI. The CDR3 is made up of 12 amino acids. The CDR3 bases are TGTGCCAGCAGGTCAGGATCCTACGAGCAGTACTTC. This codes for CASRSGSYEQYF.

The chain has TRBV24-1 and TRBJ1-2; D gene uncertain. This CDR3 is 14 amino acids long. With 9 bases removed from V and 3 bases from J, the gap between germline ends came to 16 bases. Germline loops: CDR1 KGHDR, CDR2 SFDVKD. CDR3 sequence (DNA): TGTGCCACCTCAGAGACCGACAACCACTATGGCTACACCTTC. It codes for CATSETDNHYGYTF.

Note on this clone: At one end, the junction sequence differs from germline, possibly due to a read error. The genes are TRBV28 and TRBJ2-7; D is possibly TRBD1 or TRBD2 (5 bases each). The CDR3 contains 18 residues. CDR1 and CDR2 (germline): MDHEN, SYDVKM. CDR3 protein: CASSASRTTRQSSYERYF. CDR3 in DNA: TGTGCCAGTAGCGCTTCCCGCACTACTCGACAGTCATCCTACGAGCGGTACTTC.

The CDR3 loop reads CASTKKRGGLITDTQYF. The CDR3 region has the DNA TGTGCCAGCACTAAAAAGCGGGGGGGTTTAATTACAGATACGCAGTATTTT. V is TRBV5-4 and J is TRBJ2-3, with 10 bases lining up with TRBD2. Trimming removed 6 bases from V and 3 bases from J; junction bases left unmatched: 13. The CDR3 loop spans 17 amino acids. The germline CDR1 and CDR2 sequences are SGHNT and YYREEE (reference sequence).

This chain joins TRBV28 and TRBJ1-2; D ambiguous. Between the trimmed V and J ends, which lost 5 bases and 3 bases, there was a span of 4 bases. This CDR3 is built from 11 residues. The germline V gene has CDR1 MDHEN and CDR2 SYDVKM. The CDR3 bases are TGTGCCAGCAGTAACTACTATGGCTACACCTTC. Residues: CASSNYYGYTF.

The V and J genes are TRBV6-1 and TRBJ1-5, with D unresolved. CDR3 length: 15 residues. V gave up 5 bases and J gave up 1 base, with 12 bases separating them. Germline loops: CDR1 MNHNS, CDR2 SASEGT. CDR3 loop: CASSRGVESNQPQHF. CDR3 nucleotides: TGTGCCAGCAGTAGAGGAGTCGAGAGCAATCAGCCCCAGCATTTT.

The chain employs TRBV19 and TRBJ2-5; 10 nucleotides align to TRBD2. CDR1 is LNHDA and CDR2 is SQIVND in the germline V gene (reference sequence). After removal of 3 bases from V and 4 bases from J, the junction contained 5 bases not matched to a gene. This CDR3 spans 15 amino acids. Written as DNA, the CDR3 is TGTGCCAGTAGTATTGGGGCTAGCGGGAGAGAGACCCAGTACTTC. Translating it yields CASSIGASGRETQYF.

The chain uses TRBV4-3 and TRBJ2-2; a weak D match, TRBD1 (6 bases). The CDR3 is 17 amino acids. Germline assignment: CDR1 LGHNA and CDR2 YSLEER. V was clipped by 3 bases and J by 1 base, with 15 bases between them. The CDR3 protein is CASSHPRGHQNTGELFF. In nucleotides, the CDR3 is TGCGCCAGCAGCCATCCTCGGGGACACCAGAACACCGGGGAGCTGTTTTTT.

This chain links TRBV2 with TRBJ2-7; 7 positions match TRBD1. Germline trimming cut 3 bases from V and 5 bases from J; bases unmatched to any gene: 10. The length of the CDR3 is 15 residues. Per the germline V gene, CDR1 is SNHLY and CDR2 is FYNNEI. CDR3 DNA: TGTGCCAGCAGTGACTGGTCAGGGGGAGTCAACGAGCAGTACTTC. It codes for CASSDWSGGVNEQYF.

V usage is TRBV7-3 and J usage is TRBJ2-2, with D possibly TRBD2 on 5 matching bases. Germline values: CDR1 SGHTA, CDR2 FQGTGA. This CDR3 is built from 15 residues. Trimming stripped 2 bases from V and 4 bases from J, with 11 bases between. The CDR3 spells CASSLRGKSTGELFF. CDR3 coding DNA: TGTGCCAGCAGCTTACGGGGAAAAAGCACCGGGGAGCTGTTTTTT.

This sequence joins TRBV6-2 or TRBV6-3 and TRBJ2-7, with 12 bases aligning to TRBD2. There are 18 residues in the CDR3. CDR1 is MNHEY and CDR2 is SVGEGT in the germline V gene. The V segment lost 0 bases and the J segment 5 bases; nucleotides outside the gene matches: 11. CDR3 amino acids: CASSYSRLAGARGHEQYF. The CDR3 DNA reads TGTGCCAGCAGTTACTCAAGACTAGCGGGGGCTAGGGGCCACGAGCAGTACTTC.

The rearrangement uses TRBV9 and TRBJ2-1; D remains unclear. V lost 2 bases to trimming and J lost 1 base, with 10 bases between them. Germline V gene data show CDR1 as SGDLS and CDR2 as YYNGEE. CDR3 size: 15 residues. CDR3 DNA: TGTGCCAGCAGCGTGGGGTTCCAATCCTACAATGAGCAGTTCTTC. Its translation: CASSVGFQSYNEQFF.

The genes are TRBV21-1 and TRBJ2-7; TRBD2 is the table's D call, not checked against the DNA. TRBV21-1 is termed a pseudogene. The CDR3 spans 22 residues. CDR3 sequence (DNA): TGTGCCAGCAGCAAAACCGGGACAGGGAGGTGTAGTGTGCCTAGCGGGGAGAACGAGCAGTACTTC. The encoded protein is CASSKTGTGRCSVPSGENEQYF.

The chain employs TRBV25-1 and TRBJ1-3; D is possibly TRBD1 (5 bases). Trimming pared 2 bases from V and 0 bases from J, leaving 11 bases between. The CDR3 consists of 16 residues. Per germline, CDR1 MGHDK and CDR2 SYGVNS. CDR3: CASSEEGSYSGNTIYF. The CDR3 DNA reads as TGTGCCAGCAGTGAAGAGGGGAGTTACTCTGGAAACACCATATATTTT.